The next 3 T cell receptor beta chains were all read from a single sample in a study of blood T cell repertoires in COVID-19. Sequencing used immunoSEQ multiplex PCR; TCRdb keeps in-frame clones, though not all of them. The data show approximately 270,000 clones, about 80% seen once. Specimen: peripheral blood. These receptors all come from an older person with COVID-19, enrolled during active disease.

The gene calls are TRBV19 and TRBJ2-7, with TRBD1 matching 10 bases. V lost 5 bases to trimming and J lost 5 bases; unmatched junction nucleotides: 6. This CDR3 has 14 residues. The germline V gene encodes CDR1 LNHDA and CDR2 SQIVND (reference sequence). CDR3: CASSVSGTGDEQYF. The DNA of the CDR3 is TGTGCCAGTAGTGTCTCCGGGACAGGGGACGAGCAGTACTTC.

The V gene is TRBV5-8, the J gene TRBJ2-5; the match to TRBD2 covers 13 bases. The germline CDR1 and CDR2 sequences are SGHTS and YDEGEE. The CDR3 has 18 amino acids. V shed 0 bases and J 1 base; nucleotides not matched to a gene: 6. The CDR3 is CASSLGQGLAGIQETQYF. CDR3 sequence (DNA): TGTGCCAGCAGCTTGGGTCAGGGACTAGCGGGGATCCAAGAGACCCAGTACTTC.

The chain joins TRBV5-1 to TRBJ2-1; TRBD1 matches 11 bases. The CDR3 sequence is 17 residues long. The trim removed 3 bases at V and 5 bases at J, leaving 10 bases unmatched. Germline CDR1 and CDR2: SGHRS and YFSETQ. CDR3 in DNA: TGCGCCAGCAGCTACAGCCCGGGACAGGGGGAACACAATGAGCAGTTCTTC. Translating gives CASSYSPGQGEHNEQFF.